Following are 21 T cell receptor beta chains from one sample sequenced in a study of T cells in Graves' hyperthyroidism and ophthalmopathy. Researchers amplified the TCR beta CDR3 regions from RNA transcripts. First-round RT-PCR targeting the TCR CDR3 was performed with the HTBI primer set. TCRdb re-called the multiplex PCR reads with MiXCR, one entry per CDR3 protein. Of 400,000 to 500,000 distinct CDR3 sequences in the sample, around an eighth were seen once. What was sequenced was blood. The receptors were sampled from a woman younger than 35 with Graves' hyperthyroidism.

This clonotype was counted ten times or more. V usage is TRBV12-3 or TRBV12-4 and J usage is TRBJ2-2; 12 bases are a match to TRBD1. The CDR3 covers 16 residues. V was pared by 1 base and J by 7 bases, with 4 bases of the junction left unmatched. The CDR3 coding sequence is TGTGCCAGCAGTTTAGGTGGGACAGGGGGCGGCGGGGAGCTGTTTTTT. Its translation is CASSLGGTGGGGELFF.

This clonotype was detected ten times or more. The chain uses TRBV6-2 or TRBV6-3 and TRBJ2-2; TRBD1 might be the D (6 bases). Germline-derived CDR1 and CDR2 are MNHEY and SVGEGT. This CDR3 spans 18 amino acids. V was clipped by 2 bases and J by 4 bases, with 20 bases between them. CDR3: CASSYPFTGRSGTGELFF. DNA for the CDR3: TGTGCCAGCAGTTACCCTTTCACAGGGCGATCGGGCACCGGGGAGCTGTTTTTT.

The table lists this clonotype with many counts. The rearrangement uses TRBV12-3 or TRBV12-4 and TRBJ1-2, with a weak D call TRBD1 (6 bases). Deletions cut 6 bases from V and 2 bases from J, with 13 bases between. The CDR3 sequence is 14 residues long. Written as DNA, the CDR3 is TGTGCCAGCAGCCGTAAACAGGGAAACTATGGCTACACCTTC. It is translated as CASSRKQGNYGYTF.

Concerning this clonotype: An end of the junction does not agree with germline; a read error may underlie this. The chain employs TRBV5-1 and TRBJ2-3; TRBD2 is a possible D gene (6 bases). This CDR3 contains 16 residues. The V gene's germline CDR1 is SGHRS and CDR2 YFSETQ. The DNA for the CDR3 is TGCGCCAGCAGCTTGGTTCCAGTCACTAGCACATATACGCAGTATTTT. This sequence encodes CASSLVPVTSTYTQYF.

This clonotype was observed a handful of times. The chain couples TRBV14 to TRBJ2-3, with D uncertain. V was shortened by 7 bases and J by 2 bases, with 13 bases between the two germline ends. The length of the CDR3 is 14 residues. In germline, CDR1 is SGHDN, CDR2 FVKESK. The CDR3 sequence is CASNAYWNTDTQYF. CDR3 in DNA: TGTGCCAGCAACGCTTATTGGAACACAGATACGCAGTATTTT.

This clonotype was counted a few times. This chain connects TRBV7-8 to TRBJ2-7; TRBD1 matches at 8 bases. CDR3 length equals 13 residues. Germline loops: CDR1 SGHVS, CDR2 FQNEAQ. Unmatched junction bases numbered 2, after V lost 5 bases and J lost 2 bases. CDR3 bases: TGTGCCAGCAGCAGGGGACAGGCCTACGAGCAGTACTTC. Its translation: CASSRGQAYEQYF. Full variable domain (outside the CDR3, taken from reference TRBV7-8 and TRBJ2-7): GAGVSQSPRYKVAKRGQDVALRCDPISGHVSLFWYQQALGQGPEFLTYFQNEAQLDKSGLPSDRFFAERPEGSVSTLKIQRTQQEDSAVYLCASSRGQAYEQYFGPGTRLTVT.

This clonotype was counted at least ten times. This chain links TRBV10-2 with TRBJ2-2; D not resolved. This CDR3 spans 14 amino acids. V was shortened by 6 bases and J by 6 bases, with 14 bases between the two germline ends. CDR1 and CDR2 (germline): WSHSY, SAAADI. CDR3 nucleotide sequence: TGCGCCAGCAGCGGGCCCAGGACCTCCGGGGAGCTGTTTTTT. Translation gives CASSGPRTSGELFF.

This sequence joins TRBV6-1 and TRBJ2-1; D uncertain. Germline V lookup: CDR1 MNHNS, CDR2 SASEGT. This CDR3 has 15 residues. V lost 5 bases and J 5 bases, leaving 16 bases between the germline ends. CDR3 bases: TGTGCCAGCAGTCTGACGGGCCCGACGAACAATGAGCAGTTCTTC. Translating it yields CASSLTGPTNNEQFF.

This clonotype was seen many times. The rearrangement joins TRBV10-3 to TRBJ2-7; 11 bases line up with TRBD1. Trimming took 3 bases from V and 7 from J; bases not matched to a gene: 5. Germline-derived CDR1 and CDR2 are ENHRY and SYGVKD. This CDR3 region has 14 residues. The CDR3, as DNA: TGTGCCATCAGTGAAGGGACAGGGGGAAGGGAGCAGTACTTC. It translates to CAISEGTGGREQYF.

The sample holds many counts of this clonotype. This chain links TRBV6-1 with TRBJ2-1; 7 positions agree with TRBD2. The CDR3 has 13 residues. With 11 bases clipped from V and 4 bases from J, the junction kept 8 bases outside the gene matches. Germline CDR1 reads MNHNS; CDR2 reads SASEGT. DNA for the CDR3: TGTGCCGCCCGGGGGGACGCATACAATGAGCAGTTCTTC. This encodes CAARGDAYNEQFF.

A note on this clonotype: This may arise from a read error, as a much more abundant clone is one base away. The chain uses TRBV7-3 and TRBJ2-6, with D unclear. This CDR3 spans 17 amino acids. Per the germline V gene, CDR1 is SGHTA and CDR2 is FQGTGA. The CDR3 DNA is TGTGCCATCAGCCGAAGATCGACGGAAGCTGGGGCCAACGTCCTGACTTTC. Its translation: CAISRRSTEAGANVLTF. Variable domain in full (rest from reference TRBV7-3 and TRBJ2-6): GAGVSQTPSNKVTEKGKYVELRCDPISGHTALYWYRQSLGQGPEFLIYFQGTGAADDSGLPNDRFFAVRPEGSVSTLKIQRTERGDSAVYLCAISRRSTEAGANVLTFGAGSRLTVL.

This clonotype appeared many times. The rearrangement links TRBV19 to TRBJ2-5, with unresolved D. CDR1 and CDR2 from the germline V gene are LNHDA and SQIVND (reference sequence). The CDR3 sequence is 14 residues long. V lost 1 base to trimming and J lost 4 bases, with 10 bases between them. CDR3 in DNA: TGTGCCAGTAGTATAGGGGGTCCCCCAGAGACCCAGTACTTC. Amino acid sequence: CASSIGGPPETQYF.

This clonotype was seen repeatedly, ten times or more. The chain is built from TRBV12-3 or TRBV12-4 and TRBJ1-1; maybe TRBD1 (5 bases). V lost 8 bases, J lost 5 bases, and 9 bases lay in between. This CDR3 region has 11 residues. CDR3 nucleotide sequence: TGTGCCAGCGGGGGGGGAACTGAAGCTTTCTTT. Its translation is CASGGGTEAFF.

This clonotype was picked up a small number of times. CDR3 amino acids: CASSFEKTGTNYGYTF. The CDR3 region has the DNA TGTGCCAGCAGTTTCGAAAAGACAGGAACTAACTATGGCTACACCTTC. V gene TRBV27 combines with J gene TRBJ1-2, with a possible D match to TRBD1 (6 bases). Trimming pared 3 bases from V and 0 bases from J, leaving 14 bases between. CDR3 length equals 16 residues. Germline loops: CDR1 MNHEY, CDR2 SMNVEV (reference sequence).

This clonotype has a count of ten or more. V is TRBV6-5 and J is TRBJ1-1; no definite D call. The CDR3 runs 14 residues. In germline, CDR1 is MNHEY, CDR2 SVGAGI. V was shortened by 0 bases and J by 3 bases, with 8 bases between the two germline ends. This chain's CDR3 is CASSYSGGDTEAFF. CDR3 DNA: TGTGCCAGCAGTTACTCAGGTGGGGACACTGAAGCTTTCTTT.

This clonotype was found many times. The rearrangement joins TRBV12-3 or TRBV12-4 to TRBJ2-3; D is uncertain. The V and J ends lost 7 bases and 1 base respectively, with 21 bases between them. CDR3 size: 17 residues. DNA of the CDR3: TGTGCCAGCACTCTACGGGTGCGCGAATGGGGCACAGATACGCAGTATTTT. Amino acids: CASTLRVREWGTDTQYF.

The CDR3 DNA follows: TGTGCCAGCAGTTGGGCCGCGACAGATCCTTTGGACGAGCAGTACTTC. Amino acids: CASSWAATDPLDEQYF. The chain recombines TRBV27 with TRBJ2-7, with D perhaps TRBD1 (5 bases). V lost 4 bases, J lost 5 bases, and 21 bases lay in between. Germline V gives CDR1 MNHEY, CDR2 SMNVEV (reference sequence). The length of the CDR3 is 16 residues.

Ten or more counts support this clonotype. V gene TRBV27 combines with J gene TRBJ2-3; D remains ambiguous. CDR1 MNHEY and CDR2 SMNVEV come from the germline V gene (reference sequence). Deletions cut 3 bases from V and 2 bases from J, with 6 bases between. This CDR3 is 13 amino acids long. The CDR3 region has the DNA TGTGCCAGCAGTTTGACGCACACAGATACGCAGTATTTT. It is translated as CASSLTHTDTQYF.

CDR3 amino acids: CSASGISDEQFF. The DNA of the CDR3 is TGCAGTGCTAGCGGGATCTCAGATGAGCAGTTCTTC. The chain links TRBV20-1 to TRBJ2-1; D is possibly TRBD2 (5 bases). CDR1 and CDR2 (germline): DFQATT, SNEGSKA (reference sequence). V was shortened by 3 bases and J by 8 bases, with 11 bases between the two germline ends. This CDR3 has 12 amino acids.

This clonotype has at least ten counts. The chain carries TRBV6-1 and TRBJ1-1; 8 bases are shared with TRBD1. The J segment lost 1 base and the V segment lost 7 bases, leaving 11 bases of the junction unmatched. From germline, CDR1 is MNHNS and CDR2 SASEGT. The CDR3 extends over 16 amino acids. CDR3 in DNA: TGTGCCAGCACCGAACCCCGACAGGGGAAGAACACTGAAGCTTTCTTT. It codes for CASTEPRQGKNTEAFF.

This clonotype was recorded at least ten times. This chain uses TRBV11-2 with TRBJ2-7; D not resolved. CDR1 is SGHAT, CDR2 FQNNGV, per germline. The CDR3 spans 13 residues. V was shortened by 7 bases and J by 0 bases, with 10 bases between the two germline ends. CDR3 region: CASTLDISYEQYV. The CDR3 DNA sequence: TGTGCCAGCACCCTCGATATCTCCTACGAGCAGTACGTC.